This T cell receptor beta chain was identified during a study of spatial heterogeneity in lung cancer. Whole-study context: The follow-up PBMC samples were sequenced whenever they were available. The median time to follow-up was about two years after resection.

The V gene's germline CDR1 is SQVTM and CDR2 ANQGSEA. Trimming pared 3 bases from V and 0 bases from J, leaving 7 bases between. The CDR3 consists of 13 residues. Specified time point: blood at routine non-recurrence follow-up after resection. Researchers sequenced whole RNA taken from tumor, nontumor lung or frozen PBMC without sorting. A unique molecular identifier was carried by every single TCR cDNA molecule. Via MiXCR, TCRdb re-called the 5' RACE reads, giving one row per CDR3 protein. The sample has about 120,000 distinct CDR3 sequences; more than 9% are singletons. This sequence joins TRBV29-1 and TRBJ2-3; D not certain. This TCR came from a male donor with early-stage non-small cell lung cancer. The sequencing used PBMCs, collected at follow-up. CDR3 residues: CSVDGTSTDTQYF. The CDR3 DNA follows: TGCAGCGTTGATGGCACTAGCACAGATACGCAGTATTTT.